Listed below are T cell receptor beta chains from one sample, sequenced in a study of regulatory T cells in long-lasting Graves disease. From the multiplex PCR reads, TCRdb called clonotypes with MiXCR, one entry per CDR3 protein. The top ten hold 7.8% of the sample, which has roughly 500,000 distinct CDR3 sequences, more than 20% seen once. The specimen was peripheral blood mononuclear cells (PBMCs), collected when the disease was refractory, from a patient treated with antithyroid drugs. The receptors come from a female donor with Graves disease. Each CDR3 is given with its conserved first and last residue. Fields, in order: CDR3 DNA, CDR3 protein, D gene, clone size, V gene, J gene. A D gene is named only where the DNA matches it firmly. Size values are once, few and many counts, or a class for expanded clones, and some rows have none.

CDR3nt: TGTGCCAGCAGCTTGGGTCAGACCCAGTACTTC; CDR3aa: CASSLGQTQYF; d_gene: .; abundance: many; v_gene: TRBV13; j_gene: TRBJ2-5
CDR3nt: TGTGCCAGCAGTTCGCAACTCGGGTATGGGCAGCCCCAGCATTTT; CDR3aa: CASSSQLGYGQPQHF; d_gene: .; abundance: few; v_gene: TRBV28; j_gene: TRBJ1-5
CDR3nt: TGTGCCATCCGGTCCCAAGAGACCCAGTACTTC; CDR3aa: CAIRSQETQYF; d_gene: .; abundance: few; v_gene: TRBV10-3; j_gene: TRBJ2-5
CDR3nt: TGTGCCAGCAGTTCGGCGGGATTCTCTGGAAACACCATATATTTT; CDR3aa: CASSSAGFSGNTIYF; d_gene: .; abundance: few; v_gene: TRBV12-3/TRBV12-4; j_gene: TRBJ1-3
CDR3nt: TGCAGCGCAACCTCCGGGTTTAATGAAAAACTGTTTTTT; CDR3aa: CSATSGFNEKLFF; d_gene: .; abundance: many; v_gene: TRBV29-1; j_gene: TRBJ1-4
CDR3nt: TGCAGCGCCGACCTCGGGGCTAACTATGGCTACACCTTC; CDR3aa: CSADLGANYGYTF; d_gene: .; abundance: many; v_gene: TRBV29-1; j_gene: TRBJ1-2
CDR3nt: TGCACCGGGATGTCCACGAACACCGGGGAGCTGTTTTTT; CDR3aa: CTGMSTNTGELFF; d_gene: .; abundance: .; v_gene: TRBV29-1; j_gene: TRBJ2-2
CDR3nt: TGTGCCAGCAGTTTTACAGGGGACGTTGCTGAAGCTTTCTTT; CDR3aa: CASSFTGDVAEAFF; d_gene: TRBD1; abundance: many; v_gene: TRBV6-2/TRBV6-3; j_gene: TRBJ1-1
CDR3nt: TGTGCCAGCAGCTTAGCAGGGGGGTACTACGAGCAGTACTTC; CDR3aa: CASSLAGGYYEQYF; d_gene: .; abundance: .; v_gene: TRBV7-6; j_gene: TRBJ2-7
CDR3nt: TGCAGTGCTACAGGCGTGGGGGTCCCCCAAGAGACCCAGTACTTC; CDR3aa: CSATGVGVPQETQYF; d_gene: .; abundance: many; v_gene: TRBV20-1; j_gene: TRBJ2-5
CDR3nt: TGTGCCACCAAGGTCTTTTTTGGGATGGGAGAGACCCAGTACTTC; CDR3aa: CATKVFFGMGETQYF; d_gene: .; abundance: few; v_gene: TRBV19; j_gene: TRBJ2-5
CDR3nt: TGTGCCAGCAGCTCTCGCGCCAAAAGTATGAACACTGAAGCTTTCTTT; CDR3aa: CASSSRAKSMNTEAFF; d_gene: .; abundance: many; v_gene: TRBV11-2; j_gene: TRBJ1-1
CDR3nt: TGTGCCAGCACCTGGGACGGAACCTCCTCTGGAAACACCATATATTTT; CDR3aa: CASTWDGTSSGNTIYF; d_gene: .; abundance: many; v_gene: TRBV6-1; j_gene: TRBJ1-3
CDR3nt: TGTGCCAGCAGTACAACCGGGACTAGCGGTACCTACGAGCAGTACTTC; CDR3aa: CASSTTGTSGTYEQYF; d_gene: TRBD2; abundance: many; v_gene: TRBV6-2/TRBV6-3; j_gene: TRBJ2-7
CDR3nt: TGTGCCAGCGGACAGAACTATGGCTACACCTTC; CDR3aa: CASGQNYGYTF; d_gene: .; abundance: .; v_gene: TRBV27; j_gene: TRBJ1-2
CDR3nt: TGTGCCAGCAGTGTATCAAATCAGCCCCAGCATTTT; CDR3aa: CASSVSNQPQHF; d_gene: .; abundance: many; v_gene: TRBV6-1; j_gene: TRBJ1-5
CDR3nt: TGTGCCAGCAGCTCCGCGGACAGGTCTATCGAAAAACTGTTTTTT; CDR3aa: CASSSADRSIEKLFF; d_gene: TRBD1; abundance: few; v_gene: TRBV7-9; j_gene: TRBJ1-4
CDR3nt: TGTGCCAGCAGCCAAAGAAGGCGGGGAACTGGAAACACCATATATTTT; CDR3aa: CASSQRRRGTGNTIYF; d_gene: .; abundance: .; v_gene: TRBV3-2; j_gene: TRBJ1-3